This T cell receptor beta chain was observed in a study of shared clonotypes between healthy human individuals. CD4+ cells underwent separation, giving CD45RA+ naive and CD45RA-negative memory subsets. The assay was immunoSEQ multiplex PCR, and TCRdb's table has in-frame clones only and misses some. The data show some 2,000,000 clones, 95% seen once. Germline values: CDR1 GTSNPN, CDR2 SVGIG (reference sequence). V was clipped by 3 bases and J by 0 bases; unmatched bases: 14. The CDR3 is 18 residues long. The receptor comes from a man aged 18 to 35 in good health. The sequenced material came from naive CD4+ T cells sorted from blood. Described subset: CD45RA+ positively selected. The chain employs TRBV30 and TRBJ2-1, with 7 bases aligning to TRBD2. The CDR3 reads CAWSAPLADLSSYNEQFF. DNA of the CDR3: TGTGCCTGGAGCGCCCCGCTAGCGGATCTGAGCTCCTACAATGAGCAGTTCTTC.